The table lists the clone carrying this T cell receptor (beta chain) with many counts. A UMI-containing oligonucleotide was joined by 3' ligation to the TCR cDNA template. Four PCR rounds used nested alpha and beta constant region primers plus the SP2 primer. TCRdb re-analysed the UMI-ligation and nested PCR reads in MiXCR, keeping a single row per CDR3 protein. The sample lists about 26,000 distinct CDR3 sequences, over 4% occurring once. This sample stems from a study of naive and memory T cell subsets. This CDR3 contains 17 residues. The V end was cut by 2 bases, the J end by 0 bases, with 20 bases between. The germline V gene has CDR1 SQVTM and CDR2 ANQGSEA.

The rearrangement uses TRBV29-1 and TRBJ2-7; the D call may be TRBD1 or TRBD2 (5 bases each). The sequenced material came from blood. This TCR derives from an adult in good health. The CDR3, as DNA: TGCAGCGTTGAATCTACAACCGGGACCCCGGGCTCCTACGAGCAGTACTTC. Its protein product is CSVESTTGTPGSYEQYF.